Listed below are T cell receptor beta chains from one sample, sequenced in a study of identical twins. Each CDR3 protein is one row after TCRdb ran MiXCR on the 5' RACE reads. The data contain some 1,600,000 distinct CDR3 sequences, around 29% of them singletons. The sequencing sample was made of cord blood. The receptors derive from a newborn girl in good health. Each CDR3 is given with its conserved first and last residue. D genes are given only for firm matches. A clone size is listed for some rows: how often the clone was seen (once, few, many), or a class if it is expanded.

16	TRBD2	TRBJ2-1	few	TRBV20-1	TGCAGTGCTAGAGCGTGGAGGGACTACGGCAACAATGAGCAGTTCTTC	CSARAWRDYGNNEQFF
14	TRBD1	TRBJ2-5	NA	TRBV19	TGTGCCTCTCGACAGGGGGCCTACCAAGAGACCCAGTACTTC	CASRQGAYQETQYF
16	TRBD1	TRBJ2-1	NA	TRBV5-1	TGCGCCAGCAGCTTGGGAGGACAGGGGCCCTTCAATGAGCAGTTCTTC	CASSLGGQGPFNEQFF
14	NA	TRBJ1-4	few	TRBV6-1	TGTGCCAGCAGGATCCCAGCAACTAATGAAAAACTGTTTTTT	CASRIPATNEKLFF
15	NA	TRBJ2-1	NA	TRBV20-1	TGCAGTGCTTGGGGTGCGGGGCGATCCTACAATAAGCAGTTCTTC	CSAWGAGRSYNKQFF
13	NA	TRBJ2-5	few	TRBV7-2	TGTGCCAGCAGCTTAGGACAGGGGAGGGAGCAGTACTTC	CASSLGQGREQYF
14	TRBD2	TRBJ2-7	many	TRBV29-1	TGCAGCGTGGATGGACTAGCGGCCTCCTACGAGCAGTACTTC	CSVDGLAASYEQYF
13	TRBD1	TRBJ2-7	NA	TRBV30	TGTGCCTGCCTCGGGACAGGGAGCTACGAGCAGTACTTC	CACLGTGSYEQYF
14	TRBD1	TRBJ1-2	few	TRBV20-1	TGCAGTGCTAGGGAGCCAGGGGGTAACTATGGCTACACCTTC	CSAREPGGNYGYTF
16	TRBD2	TRBJ2-1	NA	TRBV2	TGTGCCAGCAGTGAAAGAACTAGCGGGGACTACAATGAGCAGTTCTTC	CASSERTSGDYNEQFF
12	NA	TRBJ2-7	NA	TRBV27	TGTGCCAGCAGTACGTACAGAGACGAGCAGTACTTC	CASSTYRDEQYF
15	NA	TRBJ2-4	NA	TRBV5-6	TGTGCCAGCAGCTTGTTCGACAGGGCCAAAAACATTCAGTACTTC	CASSLFDRAKNIQYF
16	NA	TRBJ1-2	NA	TRBV14	TGTGCCAGCGTCTATCGCGCCGAGACAGAAAACTATGGCTACACCTTC	CASVYRAETENYGYTF
15	TRBD2	TRBJ2-1	NA	TRBV7-8	TGTGCCAGCAGCTTAGAGCGGCTAGCGGGGACCAAGCAGTTCTTC	CASSLERLAGTKQFF
14	NA	TRBJ1-2	NA	TRBV4-1	TGCGCCAGCAGCCCATTCGAAGGGGACTATGGCTACACCTTC	CASSPFEGDYGYTF
15	NA	TRBJ2-5	NA	TRBV6-2/TRBV6-3	TGTGCCAGCAGTTACTCTGTGGCTCTCGGGGAGACCCAGTACTTC	CASSYSVALGETQYF
14	NA	TRBJ2-7	few	TRBV6-5	TGTGCCAGCAGGTCGGAGGGCCTCATGGACGAGCAGTACTTC	CASRSEGLMDEQYF
14	NA	TRBJ1-5	NA	TRBV2	TGTGCCAGCAGTTCAGGGTCGAGCAATCAGCCCCAGCATTTT	CASSSGSSNQPQHF
13	TRBD1	TRBJ2-7	NA	TRBV4-2	TGTGCCAGCGGCCAAGACAGGGTATACGAGCAGTACTTC	CASGQDRVYEQYF
18	TRBD1	TRBJ1-6	NA	TRBV7-8	TGTGCCAGCAGCTTAGCCCTTCCGGGACAGGGGCGTAATTCACCCCTCCACTTT	CASSLALPGQGRNSPLHF
14	NA	TRBJ1-3	NA	TRBV2	TGTGCCAGCAGCGTTGACAGATCGGGAAACACCATATATTTT	CASSVDRSGNTIYF
16	NA	TRBJ2-7	NA	TRBV14	TGTGCCAGCAGCCAAGATTGGTGGACTGCGAGGACCGAGCAGTACTTC	CASSQDWWTARTEQYF
15	TRBD2	TRBJ2-5	few	TRBV27	TGTGCCAGCAGTTGGGGACTAGCGGGGTACAATGAGCAGTACTTC	CASSWGLAGYNEQYF
16	NA	TRBJ2-7	few	TRBV20-1	TGCAGTGCTAGTTCTAGGGACGACCCCTTATCCTACGAGCAGTACTTC	CSASSRDDPLSYEQYF
15	NA	TRBJ1-1	NA	TRBV4-2	TGTGCCAGCAGCCAAGACGTAGACGGGAACACTGAAGCTTTCTTT	CASSQDVDGNTEAFF
15	TRBD1	TRBJ2-5	few	TRBV5-1	TGCGCCAGCAAGGACAAATTGACAGGGCAAGAGACCCAGTACTTC	CASKDKLTGQETQYF
13	NA	TRBJ1-2	many	TRBV29-1	TGCAGCGTTGGGCACGCAGGGCTACATGGCTACACCTTC	CSVGHAGLHGYTF
15	TRBD1	TRBJ2-7	NA	TRBV2	TGTGCCAGCAGTGAAGCGGGACAGGGGGCCTACGAGCAGTACTTC	CASSEAGQGAYEQYF
15	TRBD2	TRBJ2-3	few	TRBV20-1	TGCAGTGCTAGGTTGACTAGCGGGAGTGCAGATACGCAGTATTTT	CSARLTSGSADTQYF
11	NA	TRBJ2-4	few	TRBV11-2	TGTGCCAGCAGCTTAGGAAGCATTCAGTACTTC	CASSLGSIQYF
15	NA	TRBJ1-2	NA	TRBV25-1	TGTGCCAGCAGTGAATCCCGGGGGCCCAACTATGGCTACACCTTC	CASSESRGPNYGYTF
15	TRBD2	TRBJ2-7	few	TRBV10-2	TGCGCCAGCAGTGAGCCGGGACTAGCGGTCCCCGAGCAGTACTTC	CASSEPGLAVPEQYF